The 5 T cell receptor beta chains below were found in one sample sequenced in a study of blood T cell repertoires in COVID-19. Profiled with immunoSEQ multiplex PCR; TCRdb holds only in-frame clones, not every one. The table has around 330,000 clones, around nine tenths seen once; the top ten hold under 5%. Material: peripheral blood. Receptors were obtained from a woman between 45 and 65 years old with active or convalescent COVID-19.

CDR3 sequence: CASVRRGSTEAFF. The CDR3 DNA reads as TGTGCCAGCGTACGCCGAGGATCCACTGAAGCTTTCTTT. V gene TRBV11-2 combines with J gene TRBJ1-1, with no clear D. There are 13 residues in the CDR3. Germline V lookup: CDR1 SGHAT, CDR2 FQNNGV. V was trimmed by 8 bases and J by 4 bases, leaving 14 bases between them. Using reference TRBV11-2 and TRBJ1-1 for the parts outside the CDR3, the full variable domain is EAGVAQSPRYKIIEKRQSVAFWCNPISGHATLYWYQQILGQGPKLLIQFQNNGVVDDSQLPKDRFSAERLKGVDSTLKIQPAKLEDSAVYLCASVRRGSTEAFFGQGTRLTVV.

CDR3 loop: CASSTLEGEKLFF. The CDR3 DNA sequence: TGTGCCAGCAGCACCCTGGAGGGTGAAAAACTGTTTTTT. The chain has TRBV7-8 and TRBJ1-4, with unresolved D. V lost 5 bases to trimming and J lost 7 bases, with 11 bases between them. Germline V CDR1 and CDR2: SGHVS, FQNEAQ. The CDR3 is 13 residues long.

This chain joins TRBV2 and TRBJ1-5; tentative D call: TRBD1 (6 bases). V was shortened by 6 bases and J by 4 bases, with 13 bases between the two germline ends. This CDR3 is 14 amino acids long. Germline assignment: CDR1 SNHLY and CDR2 FYNNEI. This CDR3 is CASSADRMNQPQHF. CDR3 DNA: TGTGCCAGCAGCGCTGACAGGATGAATCAGCCCCAGCATTTT.

This clone occurred a few times. The gene calls are TRBV30 and TRBJ1-5, with D possibly TRBD1 on 5 matching bases. This CDR3 is 15 amino acids long. The germline V and J ends were trimmed by 0 bases and 5 bases, with 14 bases remaining between them. The germline V gene has CDR1 GTSNPN and CDR2 SVGIG (reference sequence). The CDR3 sequence is CAWSVPWEGDQPQHF. As DNA, the CDR3 is TGTGCCTGGAGTGTACCATGGGAAGGGGATCAGCCCCAGCATTTT.

The chain is built from TRBV2 and TRBJ1-1; 8 bases map to TRBD1. V lost 6 bases to trimming and J lost 3 bases; unmatched junction nucleotides: 9. Germline CDR1 is SNHLY and CDR2 is FYNNEI. This CDR3 comprises 15 residues. The CDR3 sequence is CASRLETGGYTEAFF. The CDR3 region has the DNA TGTGCCAGCAGGTTGGAAACAGGGGGGTACACTGAAGCTTTCTTT.